Listed below are T cell receptor beta chains from one sample, sequenced in a study of response to subunit inactivated influenza vaccine. TCRdb re-called the RT-PCR reads with MiXCR, one entry per CDR3 protein. The sample has under 850,000 distinct CDR3 sequences, approximately 17% seen once. This specimen consisted of PBMCs from blood, obtained more than 4 days after vaccination. The receptors were sampled from a man aged 50-60 years who received an inactivated influenza vaccine. Each CDR3 is given with its conserved first and last residue. Fields, in order: CDR3 length, J gene, V gene, clone size, D gene, CDR3 DNA, CDR3 protein. The D gene is left open where the match is weak. Size is stated for part of the rows, as once, few or many counts, or as a class when the clone is expanded.

13 TRBJ1-2 TRBV20-1 once TRBD1 TGCAGTGCCAGACAGGGGGGATATAATGGCTACACCTTC CSARQGGYNGYTF
14 TRBJ2-1 TRBV4-3 many TRBD2 TGCGCCAGCAGCCAAGGAGGACTAGTAAATGAGCAGTTCTTC CASSQGGLVNEQFF
13 TRBJ2-7 TRBV14 many TRBD1 TGTGCCAGCAGCCAAACGAACAGGGGCGAGCAGTACTTC CASSQTNRGEQYF
15 TRBJ1-2 TRBV9 NA TRBD1 TGTGCCAGCAGCGAACAGGGGGCGCGCGGCTATGGCTACACCTTC CASSEQGARGYGYTF
13 TRBJ1-5 TRBV20-1 many NA TGCAGTGCTAGGACACCGAGGGATCAGCCCCAGCATTTT CSARTPRDQPQHF
15 TRBJ2-1 TRBV20-1 few NA TGCAGTGCTAGAGATCAGACTTTTGAGTCCTCGGGGCAGTTCTTC CSARDQTFESSGQFF
15 TRBJ2-3 TRBV5-1 few NA TGCGCCAGCAGCGGAGGGACCGCCAGCACAGATACGCAGTATTTT CASSGGTASTDTQYF
13 TRBJ1-6 TRBV7-9 NA NA TGTGCCAGCAGCTCGACAAATGGGTCACCCCTCCACTTT CASSSTNGSPLHF
13 TRBJ1-1 TRBV20-1 NA NA TGCAGTGCGCCGCAGGGGCCGAGCACTGAAGCTTTCTTT CSAPQGPSTEAFF
12 TRBJ1-1 TRBV20-1 few NA TGCTCCAAAGGAGGATCGCACACTGAAGCTTTCTTT CSKGGSHTEAFF
11 TRBJ2-3 TRBV28 NA NA TGTGCCAGCAGAGATACCGTTCGTCCGTATTTT CASRDTVRPYF
13 TRBJ1-1 TRBV5-1 many NA TGCGCCAGCAGCTTGATGATAAACACTGAAGCTTTCTTT CASSLMINTEAFF
13 TRBJ2-5 TRBV12-5 NA NA TGTGCTAGTGGCCAGGGATGGGGAGAGACCCAGTACTTC CASGQGWGETQYF
21 TRBJ2-3 TRBV4-1 few TRBD2 TGCGCCAGCAGCCAAGATCGGGGACCGGGACTAGCGGGGGGTTGGTCAGATACGCAGTATTTT CASSQDRGPGLAGGWSDTQYF
14 TRBJ2-7 TRBV6-5 few NA TGTGCCAGCAGTTACTTACAGACTGCCTACGAGCAGTACTTC CASSYLQTAYEQYF
15 TRBJ2-3 TRBV5-1 few NA TGCGCCAGCAGCTTTATTTCGTCCGCCTCAGATACGCAGTATTTT CASSFISSASDTQYF
13 TRBJ2-7 TRBV20-1 few NA TGCAGTGCTAGAGACAGGGTAATCCGCGAGCAGTACTTC CSARDRVIREQYF
16 TRBJ2-3 TRBV4-2 many NA TGTGCCAGCAGCCAAGATCGGAGGGGCGGGATAGATACGCAGTATTTT CASSQDRRGGIDTQYF